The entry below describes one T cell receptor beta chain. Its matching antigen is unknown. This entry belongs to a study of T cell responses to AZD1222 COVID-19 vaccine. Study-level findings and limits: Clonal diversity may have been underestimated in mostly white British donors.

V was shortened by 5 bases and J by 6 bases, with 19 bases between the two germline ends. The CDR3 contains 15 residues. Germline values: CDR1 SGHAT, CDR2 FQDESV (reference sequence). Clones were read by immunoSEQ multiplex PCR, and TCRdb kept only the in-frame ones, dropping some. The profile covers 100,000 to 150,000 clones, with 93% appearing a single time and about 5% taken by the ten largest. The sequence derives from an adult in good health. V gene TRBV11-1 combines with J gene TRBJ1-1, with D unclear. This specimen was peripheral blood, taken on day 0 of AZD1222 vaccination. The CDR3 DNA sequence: TGTGCCAGCAGCCCAGTGTGGGGATTTGGATCTGAAGCTTTCTTT. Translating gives CASSPVWGFGSEAFF.